This passage covers 18 T cell receptor beta chains from one sample sequenced in a study of shared clonotypes between healthy human individuals. Cells designated naive CD8 were CD45RO-negative and were positively selected for CCR7, with terminally differentiated effector memory CD45RA+ cells excluded. Assay used: immunoSEQ multiplex PCR; TCRdb lists only in-frame clones, some missing. The sample lists millions of clones, about 95% seen once, with 0.85% to 1.2% in the top ten. Sequencing input: naive CD8+ T cells sorted from blood. The receptors here all came from a man aged 18 to 30 in good health.

J is TRBJ2-7 and V is TRBV4-1; the D is unclear. V lost 5 bases to trimming and J lost 0 bases, with 11 bases between them. CDR1 and CDR2 (germline): MGHRA, YSYEKL. This CDR3 comprises 14 residues. The CDR3 region is CASSSTSNSYEQYF. The CDR3 bases are TGCGCCAGCAGCTCGACCTCGAACTCCTACGAGCAGTACTTC.

The J gene is TRBJ2-7, the V gene TRBV6-1, with a possible D match to TRBD2 (5 bases). This CDR3 comprises 17 residues. V dropped 3 bases and J dropped 0 bases, with 18 bases sitting between them. Germline values: CDR1 MNHNS, CDR2 SASEGT. In DNA form, the CDR3 reads TGTGCCAGCAGTGACCAGGAGGTGGCCCTTAACTCCTACGAGCAGTACTTC. This gives the protein CASSDQEVALNSYEQYF.

CDR3 protein: CAISTGGGTNEKLFF. For the CDR3, the DNA is TGTGCCATCTCTACAGGGGGTGGAACTAATGAAAAACTGTTTTTT. This rearrangement joins TRBV10-3 to TRBJ1-4; TRBD1 agrees at 8 bases. The ends lost 8 bases at V and 1 base at J; junction bases unmatched: 6. The germline CDR1 and CDR2 sequences are ENHRY and SYGVKD. The CDR3 runs 15 residues.

This chain uses TRBV21-1 with TRBJ2-7. TRBV21-1 is designated a pseudogene. The CDR3 runs 17 residues. In DNA form, the CDR3 reads TGTGCCAGCAGCAAAGTGGTTCGGGGGCAGGGTCTCTACGAGCAGTACTTC. Residues: CASSKVVRGQGLYEQYF.

To note about this clone: Other DNA sequences in the sample encode the same CDR3. The CDR3 DNA follows: TGTGCCAGTAGTATCGGGACAGGGGGTGGAAACACCATATATTTT. Translating it yields CASSIGTGGGNTIYF. The gene calls are TRBV19 and TRBJ1-3, with 11 bases fitting TRBD1. The CDR3 spans 15 residues. V shed 3 bases, J shed 3 bases, and the junction held 1 base outside the gene matches. Germline V gene lookup returns CDR1 LNHDA and CDR2 SQIVND (reference sequence).

This chain joins TRBV5-6 and TRBJ1-4, with 7 bases matching TRBD1. CDR3 size: 15 residues. V was clipped by 4 bases and J by 5 bases; unmatched bases: 8. Germline V gene lookup returns CDR1 SGHDT and CDR2 YYEEEE. CDR3 residues: CASSATGTDNEKLFF. The DNA for the CDR3 is TGTGCCAGCAGCGCGACCGGGACAGACAATGAAAAACTGTTTTTT.

This chain uses TRBV5-6 with TRBJ2-7, with 7 bases fitting TRBD2. The CDR3 sequence is 16 residues long. V was pared by 5 bases and J by 2 bases, with 13 bases of the junction left unmatched. Germline V gene sequence: CDR1 SGHDT, CDR2 YYEEEE. CDR3 loop: CASRLESASGAYEQYF. As DNA, the CDR3 is TGTGCCAGCAGACTGGAGTCGGCTAGCGGTGCCTACGAGCAGTACTTC.

This clone has just one count. The J gene is TRBJ1-1, the V gene TRBV4-2, with D unclear. Germline V gene data show CDR1 as LGHNA and CDR2 as YNFKEQ. The CDR3 runs to 15 residues. Trimming took off 1 base at V and 1 base at J, with 10 bases between the two ends. The CDR3 is CASSQGPGGNTEAFF. CDR3 nucleotide sequence: TGTGCCAGCAGCCAAGGCCCGGGCGGGAACACTGAAGCTTTCTTT.

On this clone: The sample contains more than one DNA sequence encoding this CDR3. V gene TRBV6-6 combines with J gene TRBJ2-7; no firm D call. Trimming removed 2 bases at V and 2 bases at J, with 7 bases between. The CDR3 extends over 13 amino acids. Germline-derived CDR1 and CDR2 are MNHNY and SVGAGI (reference sequence). CDR3 amino acids: CASSYGAAYEQYF. CDR3 bases: TGTGCCAGCAGTTACGGCGCAGCCTACGAGCAGTACTTC.

This clone has a handful of counts. This may arise from a read error, as a much more abundant clone is one base away. Other nucleotide sequences in the sample specify the same CDR3. The V call is TRBV5-4, the J call TRBJ1-1; weak D call: TRBD1 (5 bases). Germline CDR1 is SGHNT and CDR2 is YYREEE (reference sequence). Trimming shortened V by 2 bases and J by 4 bases, and 6 bases separated the two germline ends. This CDR3 spans 12 amino acids. The CDR3 region has the DNA TGTGCCAGCAGCTTTGGGGGCACTGAAGCTTTCTTT. The encoded protein is CASSFGGTEAFF.

For this clone: The same CDR3 is also encoded by other DNA sequences in this sample. This rearrangement joins TRBV27 to TRBJ2-7; D remains ambiguous. Germline V gene data show CDR1 as MNHEY and CDR2 as SMNVEV (reference sequence). The CDR3 is 14 residues long. V was shortened by 3 bases and J by 0 bases, with 9 bases between the two germline ends. The CDR3 coding sequence is TGTGCCAGCAGTTTCGCAGGAAGCTCCTACGAGCAGTACTTC. The encoded protein is CASSFAGSSYEQYF.

CDR3: CASSEGSGPYEQYF. The DNA for the CDR3 is TGTGCCAGCAGCGAGGGGAGCGGACCATACGAGCAGTACTTC. This chain links TRBV9 with TRBJ2-7; D tentatively reads TRBD1 or TRBD2 (5 bases each). Germline CDR1 SGDLS, CDR2 YYNGEE. Trimming cost V 3 bases and J 4 bases, with 14 bases left between them. The CDR3 has 14 residues.

V gene TRBV27 combines with J gene TRBJ2-2, with D unclear. This CDR3 has 12 amino acids. Germline V gene sequence: CDR1 MNHEY, CDR2 SMNVEV (reference sequence). V was shortened by 6 bases and J by 6 bases, with 8 bases between the two germline ends. The CDR3 reads CASRSDSGELFF. The CDR3, as DNA: TGTGCCAGCAGATCGGATTCCGGGGAGCTGTTTTTT.

This sequence joins TRBV18 and TRBJ1-6; the D gene is possibly TRBD1 (5 bases). Germline values: CDR1 KGHSH, CDR2 LQKENI. V lost 2 bases, J lost 0 bases, and 14 bases lay in between. CDR3 length equals 18 residues. CDR3 DNA sequence: TGTGCCAGCTCACCAGGACATGTGGTCAGCTCCTATAATTCACCCCTCCACTTT. Translated, it gives CASSPGHVVSSYNSPLHF. The full variable domain, with the rest looked up from reference TRBV18 and TRBJ1-6, is NAGVMQNPRHLVRRRGQEARLRCSPMKGHSHVYWYRQLPEEGLKFMVYLQKENIIDESGMPKERFSAEFPKEGPSILRIQQVVRGDSAAYFCASSPGHVVSSYNSPLHFGNGTRLTVT.

The chain carries TRBV27 and TRBJ2-1; 11 bases map to TRBD2. Germline CDR1 is MNHEY and CDR2 is SMNVEV (reference sequence). The V and J ends lost 3 bases and 6 bases, in that order; junction bases with no gene match: 4. This CDR3 is 15 amino acids long. CDR3 loop: CASSFLAGGVNEQFF. DNA of the CDR3: TGTGCCAGCAGTTTCCTAGCGGGGGGTGTCAATGAGCAGTTCTTC.

The V call is TRBV7-8, the J call TRBJ2-7; D gene uncertain. CDR1 SGHVS and CDR2 FQNEAQ come from the germline V gene. Trimming removed 2 bases from V and 3 bases from J, with 8 bases in between. The CDR3 totals 13 residues. The CDR3 sequence: CASSLPENYEQYF. The CDR3 nucleotides read TGTGCCAGCAGCTTACCCGAAAACTACGAGCAGTACTTC.

The J gene is TRBJ2-7, the V gene TRBV28; D is ambiguous. The CDR3 covers 14 residues. CDR1 and CDR2 (germline): MDHEN, SYDVKM. Trimming shortened V by 4 bases and J by 1 base, and 11 bases separated the two germline ends. The CDR3 region is CASSSRMESYEQYF. CDR3 nucleotide sequence: TGTGCCAGCAGTTCCCGGATGGAATCCTACGAGCAGTACTTC.

V and J are TRBV4-1 and TRBJ2-7; tentatively, D is TRBD2 (5 bases). With 1 base removed from V and 0 bases from J, the gap between germline ends came to 13 bases. Germline V gives CDR1 MGHRA, CDR2 YSYEKL. This CDR3 is 16 amino acids long. Written as DNA, the CDR3 is TGCGCCAGCAGCCAAGGCCCCGGGGAAAGCTCCTACGAGCAGTACTTC. Translated: CASSQGPGESSYEQYF.